The following is a T cell receptor (beta chain) sequence with its context. The target antigen is unknown. Researchers ran the PCR with 60 Vbeta and 13 Jbeta primers. The repertoire was sequenced with immunoSEQ multiplex PCR; TCRdb's copy has only in-frame clones and lacks some. The data contain about 160,000 clones, 82% of them singletons. This record belongs to a study of cytomegalovirus exposure and HLA in healthy donors. Whole-study results and caveats: By a later analysis, the bulk of CMV-associated TCR beta chains appeared HLA-restricted. Near-uniform donor sequencing depth was presumed by presence/absence analyses. Per a prior analysis, the majority of TCR beta V segments were productive roughly 87% or roughly 30% of the time.

Sequences were obtained from PBMCs. This clonotype originated in a male donor in good health and CMV-seropositive.

The CDR3: CSATTSEKLFF. The CDR3 DNA is TGCAGTGCTACTACGAGTGAAAAACTGTTTTTT. The chain couples TRBV20-1 to TRBJ1-4; the D is unclear. V gave up 4 bases and J gave up 7 bases, with 7 bases separating them. Looked up from germline, CDR1 is DFQATT and CDR2 is SNEGSKA (reference sequence). There are 11 residues in the CDR3.